The rows below give T cell receptor beta chains drawn from one sample of a study of OX40 agonist ivuxolimab in advanced cancers. Profiling relied on immunoSEQ multiplex PCR, and the TCRdb table lists in-frame clones only, not all of them. The sample gives around 20,000 clones, approximately 86% of which show up once; approximately 23% is in the top ten. Material: CD4+ or CD8+ T cells sorted from blood, obtained in a trial of the OX40 agonist ivuxolimab. The origin of the receptors is an adult with an advanced solid tumor such as melanoma, head and neck, liver or kidney cancer. Both conserved end residues are part of each CDR3.

J	V	CDR3
TRBJ2-1	TRBV9	CASSVSRASGNDNEQFF
TRBJ1-5	TRBV7-9	CASSAGALSQPQHF
TRBJ2-5	TRBV10-3	CAISDSGLGETQYF
TRBJ2-1	TRBV19	CASSEIGYNEQFF
TRBJ2-3	TRBV19	CASSMLLAEITDTQYF
TRBJ2-7	TRBV5-1	CASSLDSGLYEQYF
TRBJ1-2	TRBV9	CASSVQDYGYTF
TRBJ1-5	TRBV5-1	CASTPPSGGGQPQHF
TRBJ2-5	TRBV5-4	CASSLGAAKETQYF
TRBJ1-2	TRBV18	CASSPPGVRERSGYTF
TRBJ1-1	TRBV5-5	CASSRTVTEAFF
TRBJ2-7	TRBV5-1	CASSLGQGSYEQYF
TRBJ2-7	TRBV11-2	CASSLGGGFYEQYF
TRBJ2-7	TRBV30	CAWSPRGGYEQYF
TRBJ2-4	TRBV29-1	CSVEGGLAGVKNIQYF
TRBJ2-1	TRBV6-4	CASSPGTRPYNEQFF
TRBJ2-7	TRBV5-4	CASSLKVGLAGFYEQYF
TRBJ2-7	TRBV7-9	CASSPGGQRVYEQYF
TRBJ2-7	TRBV6-1	CASSPRGYEQYF
TRBJ1-1	TRBV28	CASSSDRADTEAFF
TRBJ2-1	TRBV15	CATMKAWQYNEQFF
TRBJ1-2	TRBV2	CASRPSGANYGYTF
TRBJ2-7	TRBV6-5	CASSYSMGEQYF
TRBJ2-1	TRBV6-6	CASSYRTGLNEQFF
TRBJ2-3	TRBV11-2	CASSLRSTDTQYF
TRBJ2-1	TRBV7-2	CASSLEGGRIYNEQFF
TRBJ1-1	TRBV13	CASSFTGSGTEAFF
TRBJ2-3	TRBV6-4	CASSDSSPGGPDTQYF
TRBJ2-7	TRBV30	CAYQRYEGRLAGADPYEQYF
TRBJ2-1	TRBV10-2	CASSNPMNEQFF
TRBJ2-7	TRBV7-9	CASSSKAGGPHYEQYF
TRBJ2-7	TRBV30	CAWRRVAESTYEQYF
TRBJ2-5	TRBV7-3	CASSFGTSGETQYF
TRBJ2-1	TRBV4-2	CASSHASGSSYNEQFF
TRBJ2-5	TRBV6-6	CASSFGTMRVRETQYF
TRBJ2-7	TRBV4-3	CASSPGTGGSYEQYF
TRBJ2-1	TRBV19	CASTPTQYNEQFF
TRBJ2-5	TRBV15	CATSRVGETQYF
TRBJ2-3	TRBV27	CASSLYTGTGGIRDTQYF
TRBJ2-4	TRBV27	CASSFDRAGNIQYF
TRBJ2-1	TRBV9	CASSPASGITYNEQFF
TRBJ2-7	TRBV5-6	CASSWTIPAGGYEQYF
TRBJ2-1	TRBV30	CAWEGRGSSYNEQFF
TRBJ2-5	TRBV9	CASSTGRGETQYF
TRBJ2-1	TRBV7-2	CASSPTSGAYNEQFF
TRBJ2-3	TRBV27	CASSFFLGTDTQYF
TRBJ2-7	TRBV20-1	CSAPRDLEQYF
TRBJ2-3	TRBV7-6	CASSPNRAGSTDTQYF
TRBJ2-2	TRBV19	CASSMTGGPGELFF
TRBJ2-7	TRBV4-1	CASSWGQGDEQYF
TRBJ1-5	TRBV27	CASSLSGTGPGNQPQHF
TRBJ2-1	TRBV27	CASSFLGGSSYNEQFF
TRBJ1-2	TRBV15	CATSPRTGDNYGYTF